The source of this TCR beta chain is a study of shared clonotypes between healthy human individuals. This CDR3 is 15 amino acids long. Trimming cost V 8 bases and J 7 bases; bases outside gene matches: 14. TCRdb's table, derived via immunoSEQ multiplex PCR, lists solely in-frame clones and lacks some. The table lists around 240,000 clones, about 69% of them singletons. The material sequenced was memory CD4+ T cells sorted from blood. Subset given: CD45RA-negative fraction. The chain carries TRBV23-1 and TRBJ2-1; the match to TRBD2 covers 7 bases. TRBV23-1 is an ORF, and what it does is uncertain. The origin of this receptor is a man younger than 45 in good health. CDR3 sequence (DNA): TGCGCCAGCGCCCTAAGCCGCGGGAGACTTAATGAGCAGTTCTTC. Protein sequence: CASALSRGRLNEQFF.